Below, 10 T cell receptor beta chains from the same sample are listed, as sequenced in a study of cytomegalovirus exposure and HLA in healthy donors (dated 2017 in TCRdb). Libraries were made using the immunoSEQ multiplex PCR assay. TCRdb re-hosts the immuneACCESS table, in-frame sequences only. Its copies lack some clones; in the studies checked, an unresolved V gene accounts for under half of them, and the cause for the rest is not known. This sample has 300,000 to 350,000 clones in its table, and roughly 90% of those were observed once. The ten largest clones add up to about 0.96% of the sample. The sequenced sample consisted of PBMCs. These receptors were taken from a man aged 25 to 40 in good health and CMV-seronegative.

This clone was found a few times. The rearrangement joins TRBV28 to TRBJ1-2; tentative D call: TRBD1 (5 bases). The CDR3 has 12 residues. Trimming removed 10 bases from V and 2 bases from J, with 11 bases in between. Germline loops: CDR1 MDHEN, CDR2 SYDVKM. CDR3 sequence: CATRAGNYGYTF. In nucleotides, the CDR3 is TGTGCCACCAGGGCGGGGAACTATGGCTACACCTTC.

Only a few counts were recorded for this clone. This chain links TRBV25-1 with TRBJ2-1; no definite D call. Looked up from germline, CDR1 is MGHDK and CDR2 is SYGVNS. V was pared by 1 base and J by 2 bases, with 9 bases between. There are 15 residues in the CDR3. The CDR3 DNA is TGTGCCAGCAGTGAATGGAGAGGAACCTACAATGAGCAGTTCTTC. Its protein product is CASSEWRGTYNEQFF.

The rearrangement joins TRBV27 to TRBJ2-1, with 7 nucleotides matching TRBD1. Germline V gene lookup returns CDR1 MNHEY and CDR2 SMNVEV (reference sequence). Trimming took 4 bases from V and 4 from J; bases not matched to a gene: 13. The CDR3 covers 17 residues. This chain's CDR3 is CASSSFIGGEVYNEQFF. Written as DNA, the CDR3 is TGTGCCAGCAGTTCATTCATAGGGGGCGAGGTGTACAATGAGCAGTTCTTC.

This clone was recorded only once. V is TRBV5-4 and J is TRBJ1-2; no clear D. The germline CDR1 and CDR2 sequences are SGHNT and YYREEE (reference sequence). Deletions cut 2 bases from V and 1 base from J, with 12 bases between. The CDR3 extends over 15 amino acids. The CDR3 loop is CASSFGGPFNYGYTF. As DNA, the CDR3 is TGTGCCAGCAGCTTCGGCGGCCCCTTTAACTATGGCTACACCTTC.

The J gene is TRBJ2-7, the V gene TRBV6-5, with 9 positions matching TRBD1. V trimming: 5 bases; J trimming: 5 bases; junction bases outside the gene matches: 4. This CDR3 region has 13 residues. Germline-derived CDR1 and CDR2 are MNHEY and SVGAGI. CDR3 coding DNA: TGTGCCAGCAGTCTGGACAGGGGAAACGAGCAGTACTTC. Its translation: CASSLDRGNEQYF.

The genes are TRBV7-9 and TRBJ2-5, with D tentatively TRBD1 (8 bases). The CDR3 is made up of 15 amino acids. Germline assignment: CDR1 SEHNR and CDR2 FQNEAQ (reference sequence). Trimming stripped 6 bases from V and 5 bases from J, with 19 bases between. For the CDR3, the DNA is TGTGCCAGCAGACAAACAGGGGGGGTCGGGGAGACCCAGTACTTC. This sequence encodes CASRQTGGVGETQYF.

The chain is built from TRBV4-1 and TRBJ2-7; perhaps TRBD1 as D (5 bases). Trimming removed 1 base at V and 3 bases at J, with 10 bases between. The CDR3 runs 14 residues. The V gene's germline CDR1 is MGHRA and CDR2 YSYEKL. The CDR3 spells CASSQGPRGYEQYF. The CDR3 bases are TGCGCCAGCAGCCAAGGCCCTAGGGGCTACGAGCAGTACTTC.

The J gene is TRBJ2-3, the V gene TRBV6-1; 13 positions agree with TRBD2. With V trimmed by 7 bases and J by 3 bases, 13 bases remained unmatched. The CDR3 extends over 18 amino acids. Germline CDR1 MNHNS, CDR2 SASEGT. The DNA of the CDR3 is TGTGCCAGCAAGGAAGCGAAACTAGCGGGGGGGCCGACAGATACGCAGTATTTT. It is translated as CASKEAKLAGGPTDTQYF.

V usage is TRBV5-6 and J usage is TRBJ1-5; no reliable D call. The CDR3 has 13 amino acids. V lost 1 base and J 3 bases, leaving 5 bases between the germline ends. The germline V gene has CDR1 SGHDT and CDR2 YYEEEE. In DNA, the CDR3 is TGTGCCAGCAGCTTGCGGTACAATCAGCCCCAGCATTTT. This encodes CASSLRYNQPQHF.

The chain couples TRBV19 to TRBJ2-7; maybe TRBD1 (5 bases). CDR3 length equals 14 residues. The V end was cut by 3 bases, the J end by 2 bases, with 11 bases between. Germline-derived CDR1 and CDR2 are LNHDA and SQIVND (reference sequence). CDR3 region: CASSMTAGTYEQYF. In DNA form, the CDR3 reads TGTGCCAGTAGTATGACAGCAGGAACCTACGAGCAGTACTTC.